This T cell receptor beta chain stems from a study of sequential checkpoint blockade in melanoma (dated by TCRdb to between 2017 and 2020). Study-wide context: In a 1:1 randomization, patients received either first-line nivolumab then ipilimumab (arm A) or ipilimumab then nivolumab (arm B). Maintenance nivolumab came after both trial sequences. The paper as a whole reports these results and caveats: Validation of the response-prediction model combining TCR metrics and mutation burden is needed in larger, independent patient cohorts.

This specimen's treatment or condition label, interpreted: randomized to nivolumab then ipilimumab (arm A) or the reverse (arm B). Prior DNA-damaging chemotherapy had not been received by any trial patient. Live CD3+CD8+ cells negative for CD19 and CD56 were sorted from thawed PBMCs on a FACS Aria II flow cytometer. Samples were obtained from patients with melanoma enrolled in CheckMate 064, a randomized, open-label phase II trial of sequential checkpoint blockade. Peripheral blood mononuclear cells were obtained through leukapheresis, purified using Ficoll-Paque, and frozen in human serum containing approximately 9.1% DMSO. Immediately after sorting, the purity of the sorted blood CD3+CD8+ cells was confirmed to be >98%, and DNA was then extracted. The immunoSEQ Assay was used to immunosequence TCRbeta CDR3 regions from genomic DNA. Genomic DNA was amplified by bias-controlled multiplex PCR before high-throughput sequencing. Regarding the original processing steps: To quantify the absolute abundance of each unique TCRbeta CDR3 region, the sequences were collapsed and filtered. Clonality, defined as 1 minus Pielou's evenness, was calculated using only productive rearrangements. A previously published method was used to identify clones whose frequencies were significantly greater in on-treatment samples than in baseline samples. TCRdb re-hosts the immuneACCESS table, in-frame sequences only. Its copies lack some clones; in the studies checked, an unresolved V gene accounts for under half of them, and the cause for the rest is not known. The V and J calls and the clone size are those of that table, but D and trimming were determined from the DNA. In all, the sample holds around 5,200 clones, and about 80% of those were seen once. Roughly 50% of the sample is held by the ten biggest clonotypes.

As for this clone: No antigen is known for it. No base qualities exist here, and no much larger clone lies one base off it.

V lost 7 bases and J lost 1 base; the stretch between them is 11 bases long. Based on the germline V gene, the CDR1 and CDR2 sequences are SGHRS and YFSETQ. The CDR3 measures 13 amino acids from cysteine to phenylalanine. The sequence is cut down to CDR3 DNA, 39 bases in frame from base 1. Sequencing used CD8+ T cells sorted from blood (inferred from file names), obtained from a patient given nivolumab and ipilimumab in sequence. This TCR derives from a human patient with melanoma. Some clones in this sample may be carry-over from other donors' samples. The V and J genes are TRBV5-1 and TRBJ1-1; the D region possibly corresponds to TRBD1 (5 bases align). In nucleotides, the sequence is TGCGCCAGCGGCCAGGGCGCGAACACTGAAGCTTTCTTT. This yields the protein CASGQGANTEAFF.